A single sample gave rise to the 24 T cell receptor beta chains below, sequenced in a study of cytomegalovirus exposure and HLA in healthy donors (dated by TCRdb to about 2017). The method was the immunoSEQ multiplex PCR assay. The multiplex PCR relied on a mix of 60 forward primers for TCR Vbeta segments and 13 reverse primers for TCR Jbeta segments. As stored in TCRdb, this immuneACCESS dataset retains in-frame rearrangements with V and J assigned. A fraction of the clones does not appear; measured against another copy, unresolved V genes explain less than half of the discrepancy, and the remainder lacks a known reason. The sample table records 150,000 to 200,000 clones; roughly 72% of these occur just once. In total, the top ten clones hold 7% to 7.5% of the sample. The sequencing input was PBMCs. The receptors come from a man aged 40-49 years in good health and CMV-seropositive.

This chain's CDR3 is CASSQQGARNEKLFF. The CDR3 DNA follows: TGCGCCAGCAGCCAACAGGGTGCTCGTAATGAAAAACTGTTTTTT. The chain uses TRBV4-3 and TRBJ1-4; the D gene is possibly TRBD1 (5 bases). CDR3 length: 15 amino acids. Germline lookup yields CDR1 LGHNA and CDR2 YSLEER. The V end lost 2 bases, the J end lost 4 bases, and 11 bases lay between the germline ends.

The chain recombines TRBV6-5 with TRBJ2-7; D gene uncertain. Trimming removed 2 bases from V and 5 bases from J, with 13 bases in between. CDR3 length: 14 residues. Germline CDR1 is MNHEY and CDR2 is SVGAGI. CDR3 sequence: CASSYRTTGHEQYF. The CDR3 DNA is TGTGCCAGCAGTTACCGAACTACTGGCCACGAGCAGTACTTC.

To note about this clone: A read error may produce the germline difference seen at one junction end. The CDR3 coding sequence is TGTGCCAGCAGGGAAGGGACAGGGGGCGGCCAGCCCCAGCATTTT. Translated, it gives CASREGTGGGQPQHF. The rearrangement joins TRBV2 to TRBJ1-5; 12 nucleotides match TRBD1. Germline V gene lookup returns CDR1 SNHLY and CDR2 FYNNEI. There are 15 residues in the CDR3.

The chain has TRBV5-6 and TRBJ1-1, with D tentatively TRBD1 (5 bases). In germline, CDR1 is SGHDT, CDR2 YYEEEE. The CDR3 contains 13 residues. Trimming stripped 2 bases from V and 1 base from J, with 6 bases between. DNA of the CDR3: TGTGCCAGCAGCTTTACAGGGAACACTGAAGCTTTCTTT. Translation: CASSFTGNTEAFF.

The gene calls are TRBV7-3 and TRBJ2-3; possible D gene TRBD1, 6 bases. The CDR3 contains 15 residues. Between the trimmed V and J ends, which lost 5 bases and 5 bases, there was a span of 17 bases. CDR1 is SGHTA and CDR2 is FQGTGA in the germline V gene. Here the CDR3 DNA reads TGTGCCAGCAGCCCCTGGGCAGGGGTTGTAGATACGCAGTATTTT. Protein: CASSPWAGVVDTQYF.

V gene TRBV5-4 combines with J gene TRBJ2-2, with TRBD1 as a possible D gene (5 bases). CDR3 size: 15 residues. Per germline, CDR1 SGHNT and CDR2 YYREEE (reference sequence). Trimming left V 4 bases short and J 6 bases short, with 16 bases between. CDR3 amino acids: CASSPLQGLPGELFF. The CDR3 DNA reads TGTGCCAGCAGCCCCCTCCAGGGTCTCCCCGGGGAGCTGTTTTTT.

The V and J genes are TRBV5-4 and TRBJ1-2; the match to TRBD1 covers 9 bases. The CDR3 spans 15 residues. Germline CDR1 and CDR2: SGHNT and YYREEE (reference sequence). After removal of 0 bases from V and 8 bases from J, the junction contained 8 bases not matched to a gene. The CDR3 loop reads CASSLAPGTGYGYTF. The CDR3 bases are TGTGCCAGCAGCTTGGCTCCCGGGACAGGGTACGGCTACACCTTC.

This rearrangement joins TRBV27 to TRBJ2-2; 15 positions agree with TRBD2. V shed 5 bases and J 4 bases; nucleotides not matched to a gene: 8. Germline values: CDR1 MNHEY, CDR2 SMNVEV (reference sequence). This CDR3 has 18 amino acids. The CDR3 is CASSRTSGGAGVTGELFF. DNA of the CDR3: TGTGCCAGCAGTCGGACTAGCGGGGGGGCCGGGGTCACCGGGGAGCTGTTTTTT.

In its sample, this clone was seen a few times. The rearrangement uses TRBV7-8 and TRBJ2-5; possibly TRBD2 for D (6 bases). The CDR3 consists of 15 residues. Trimming took 5 bases from V and 5 from J, leaving 18 bases between them. Per the germline V gene, CDR1 is SGHVS and CDR2 is FQNEAQ. Here the CDR3 DNA reads TGTGCCAGCAGCCCGGGGGTGGGACCTGGGGAGACCCAGTACTTC. It is translated as CASSPGVGPGETQYF.

The V call is TRBV7-6, the J call TRBJ2-1, with TRBD1 identical over 7 bases. Germline assignment: CDR1 SGHVS and CDR2 FNYEAQ. After removal of 1 base from V and 8 bases from J, the junction contained 11 bases not matched to a gene. This CDR3 has 16 residues. The DNA of the CDR3 is TGTGCCAGCAGCTTAGTGGGCAGGGGGAGTGTATATGAGCAGTTCTTC. It translates to CASSLVGRGSVYEQFF.

V usage is TRBV7-6 and J usage is TRBJ2-7, with 16 bases aligning to TRBD2. CDR1 is SGHVS and CDR2 is FNYEAQ in the germline V gene. The CDR3 runs to 16 residues. The V gene end was trimmed by 4 bases and the J gene end by 2 bases; junction bases not matched to a gene: 2. CDR3 DNA sequence: TGTGCCAGCAGCTCGGGACTAGCGGGGGGGACCTACGAGCAGTACTTC. Its translation: CASSSGLAGGTYEQYF.

The chain has TRBV7-9 and TRBJ2-2; 8 nucleotides match TRBD1. CDR1 SEHNR and CDR2 FQNEAQ come from the germline V gene (reference sequence). V lost 7 bases to trimming and J lost 3 bases; unmatched junction nucleotides: 4. This CDR3 contains 14 residues. The CDR3 DNA reads TGTGCCAGCAACGACAGGGGCGACACCGGGGAGCTGTTTTTT. It codes for CASNDRGDTGELFF.

The J gene is TRBJ2-5, the V gene TRBV9; 12 bases agree with TRBD1. Trimming removed 4 bases from V and 5 bases from J; junction bases left unmatched: 9. The CDR3 is 16 amino acids. Per the germline V gene, CDR1 is SGDLS and CDR2 is YYNGEE. CDR3 region: CASSTHGTGGGETQYF. DNA of the CDR3: TGTGCCAGCAGCACCCACGGGACAGGGGGCGGGGAGACCCAGTACTTC.

The chain joins TRBV19 to TRBJ2-7, with D maybe TRBD1 (6 bases). Deletions cut 5 bases from V and 1 base from J, with 18 bases between. The CDR3 spans 16 residues. The germline CDR1 and CDR2 sequences are LNHDA and SQIVND (reference sequence). CDR3 amino acids: CASSAFPSGQSYEQYF. In nucleotides, the CDR3 is TGTGCCAGTAGTGCATTCCCGTCCGGACAGTCCTACGAGCAGTACTTC.

The chain links TRBV6-6 to TRBJ1-6; a weak D match, TRBD1 (6 bases). The CDR3 is 13 amino acids. The V gene lost 7 bases and the J gene lost 10 bases, with 14 bases spanning the gap. Per germline, CDR1 MNHNY and CDR2 SVGAGI (reference sequence). CDR3 in DNA: TGTGCCAGCACCCCGACAGGTCAATCACCCCTCCACTTT. Amino acids: CASTPTGQSPLHF.

V usage is TRBV13 and J usage is TRBJ2-7; D remains unclear. This CDR3 comprises 14 residues. The germline gives CDR1 PRHDT, CDR2 FYEKMQ (reference sequence). V lost 2 bases to trimming and J lost 0 bases, with 8 bases between them. CDR3 nucleotides: TGTGCCAGCAGCTTACTGAGGAGCTCCTACGAGCAGTACTTC. It codes for CASSLLRSSYEQYF.

The CDR3 DNA is TGTGCCAGCAGTCTGAGCCTGGGACTACACATTCAGTACTTC. Its translation is CASSLSLGLHIQYF. This sequence joins TRBV6-5 and TRBJ2-4; TRBD2 matches 7 bases. Germline lookup yields CDR1 MNHEY and CDR2 SVGAGI. J gave up 8 bases and V 5 bases, and 9 bases lay outside the gene matches. The CDR3 loop spans 14 amino acids.

The rearrangement links TRBV7-9 to TRBJ2-3, with unresolved D. Germline loops: CDR1 SEHNR, CDR2 FQNEAQ (reference sequence). The CDR3 is 17 amino acids. V dropped 1 base and J dropped 2 bases, with 16 bases sitting between them. CDR3 sequence reads: CASSLGGTDMNTDTQYF. As DNA, the CDR3 is TGTGCCAGCAGCTTAGGTGGCACAGACATGAACACAGATACGCAGTATTTT.

This clone has just a few counts. V is TRBV5-6 and J is TRBJ1-1; possible D gene TRBD1, 5 bases. Trimming pared 1 base from V and 10 bases from J, leaving 11 bases between. Per germline, CDR1 SGHDT and CDR2 YYEEEE. This CDR3 region has 12 residues. The CDR3 region is CASSLWQGPAFF. Here the CDR3 DNA reads TGTGCCAGCAGCTTGTGGCAGGGCCCAGCTTTCTTT.

V usage is TRBV4-3 and J usage is TRBJ2-4; 10 positions match TRBD1. This CDR3 spans 16 amino acids. The V and J ends lost 4 bases and 2 bases, in that order; junction bases with no gene match: 5. The V gene's germline CDR1 is LGHNA and CDR2 YSLEER. The CDR3 nucleotides are TGCGCCAGCAGCCTAGGGACAGGGGATTCCAAAAACATTCAGTACTTC. Its protein is CASSLGTGDSKNIQYF.

The rearrangement uses TRBV11-2 and TRBJ1-3, with D unresolved. The CDR3 length is 14 residues. Germline CDR1 SGHAT, CDR2 FQNNGV. V was shortened by 3 bases and J by 5 bases, with 11 bases between the two germline ends. The CDR3, as DNA: TGTGCCAGCAGCTTGATCGGGGTGCGAAACACCATATATTTT. It translates to CASSLIGVRNTIYF.

This clone was recorded a few times. The J gene is TRBJ1-5, the V gene TRBV19; D unresolved. This CDR3 spans 14 amino acids. V was trimmed by 3 bases and J by 3 bases, leaving 9 bases between them. Germline V gene lookup returns CDR1 LNHDA and CDR2 SQIVND (reference sequence). CDR3 residues: CASSIAGNNQPQHF. In nucleotides, the CDR3 is TGTGCCAGTAGTATTGCGGGGAACAATCAGCCCCAGCATTTT.

The rearrangement joins TRBV4-3 to TRBJ1-5; D not certain. Trimming took 1 base from V and 7 from J, leaving 8 bases between them. Per the germline V gene, CDR1 is LGHNA and CDR2 is YSLEER. This CDR3 region has 13 residues. The CDR3 loop reads CASSQGFGQPQHF. The CDR3 bases are TGCGCCAGCAGCCAAGGATTCGGGCAGCCCCAGCATTTT.

This chain connects TRBV2 to TRBJ2-3; 10 bases match TRBD1. Trimming removed 3 bases from V and 4 bases from J; junction bases left unmatched: 7. The germline CDR1 and CDR2 sequences are SNHLY and FYNNEI. CDR3 length: 16 residues. The CDR3 reads CASSETGGQAADTQYF. DNA of the CDR3: TGTGCCAGCAGTGAGACAGGGGGCCAAGCCGCAGATACGCAGTATTTT. The whole variable domain, remainder taken from reference TRBV2 and TRBJ2-3, is EPEVTQTPSHQVTQMGQEVILRCVPISNHLYFYWYRQILGQKVEFLVSFYNNEISEKSEIFDDQFSVERPDGSNFTLKIRSTKLEDSAMYFCASSETGGQAADTQYFGPGTRLTVL.